The 31 T cell receptor beta chains reported below all come from one sample, sequenced in a study of blood T cell repertoires in COVID-19 (dated by TCRdb to the early 2020s). Libraries were constructed by the immunoSEQ multiplex PCR assay. What TCRdb holds here is the immuneACCESS table cut down to in-frame rearrangements. Part of the clones is not present; checked against another copy, under half of the missing clones reflect an unresolved V gene, and the others are unexplained. This sample is represented by 150,000 or so clones; about nine tenths of them were singletons. Together, the top ten hold 4% of the sample. The sequenced material came from PBMCs or T cells enriched from blood (not recorded which). These receptor sequences come from a woman in her thirties or forties who had been exposed to COVID-19.

The chain recombines TRBV7-3 with TRBJ1-1, with no clear D. Germline lookup yields CDR1 SGHTA and CDR2 FQGTGA. The CDR3 spans 14 residues. Trimming cost V 4 bases and J 5 bases, with 14 bases left between them. The CDR3 sequence is CASSSRGEGTEAFF. CDR3 DNA: TGTGCCAGCAGCTCCCGGGGAGAAGGAACTGAAGCTTTCTTT. Together with reference TRBV7-3 and TRBJ1-1, the CDR3 gives the full variable domain: GAGVSQTPSNKVTEKGKYVELRCDPISGHTALYWYRQSLGQGPEFLIYFQGTGAADDSGLPNDRFFAVRPEGSVSTLKIQRTERGDSAVYLCASSSRGEGTEAFFGQGTRLTVV.

The rearrangement uses TRBV28 and TRBJ2-7; 7 bases align to TRBD2. In germline, CDR1 is MDHEN, CDR2 SYDVKM. V shed 6 bases and J 3 bases; nucleotides not matched to a gene: 8. The CDR3 is 14 residues long. Here the CDR3 reads CASSLGGSLYEQYF. Written as DNA, the CDR3 is TGTGCCAGCAGCTTAGGCGGGAGTCTCTACGAGCAGTACTTC. The complete variable domain, with remaining parts taken from reference TRBV28 and TRBJ2-7, reads DVKVTQSSRYLVKRTGEKVFLECVQDMDHENMFWYRQDPGLGLRLIYFSYDVKMKEKGDIPEGYSVSREKKERFSLILESASTNQTSMYLCASSLGGSLYEQYFGPGTRLTVT.

The V call is TRBV2, the J call TRBJ2-7; possible D gene TRBD2, 5 bases. The V and J ends lost 8 bases and 6 bases respectively, with 14 bases between them. The CDR3 is made up of 12 amino acids. Germline V gives CDR1 SNHLY, CDR2 FYNNEI. In nucleotides, the CDR3 is TGTGCCAGCGCCCCCGCGGGTGCCGAGCAGTACTTC. This translates into CASAPAGAEQYF.

The V gene is TRBV9, the J gene TRBJ2-1, with 10 positions matching TRBD1. This CDR3 has 21 residues. Germline trimming cut 4 bases from V and 5 bases from J; bases unmatched to any gene: 24. Germline CDR1 reads SGDLS; CDR2 reads YYNGEE. CDR3 protein: CASSPILGTGDRQRTNNEQFF. Written as DNA, the CDR3 is TGTGCCAGCAGCCCTATCCTCGGGACAGGGGATCGTCAACGGACTAACAATGAGCAGTTCTTC.

CDR3 residues: CASAKSGTGFTGELFF. The CDR3 nucleotides are TGTGCCAGCGCGAAATCTGGGACAGGGTTCACCGGGGAGCTGTTTTTT. This sequence joins TRBV6-6 and TRBJ2-2; TRBD1 agrees at 9 bases. J lost 4 bases, V lost 8 bases, and 11 bases had no gene match. The CDR3 has 16 amino acids. Germline CDR1 and CDR2: MNHNY and SVGAGI (reference sequence).

This chain uses TRBV7-9 with TRBJ1-5, with 9 bases identical to TRBD1. CDR1 and CDR2 (germline): SEHNR, FQNEAQ (reference sequence). The CDR3 spans 19 residues. Germline trimming cut 5 bases from V and 8 bases from J; bases unmatched to any gene: 22. The CDR3 region is CASSPIRSRDRDKYKPQHF. Here the CDR3 DNA reads TGTGCCAGCAGCCCCATCCGCAGCCGGGACAGGGATAAGTATAAGCCCCAGCATTTT.

V usage is TRBV19 and J usage is TRBJ2-5, with 9 bases that match TRBD1. After removal of 3 bases from V and 4 bases from J, the junction contained 3 bases not matched to a gene. Germline CDR1 is LNHDA and CDR2 is SQIVND (reference sequence). The CDR3 spans 14 residues. As DNA, the CDR3 is TGTGCCAGTAGTATGGGACAGGGTCGAGAGACCCAGTACTTC. Residues: CASSMGQGRETQYF.

The chain has TRBV15 and TRBJ1-3, with 7 bases fitting TRBD1. V shed 0 bases, J shed 4 bases, and the junction held 3 bases outside the gene matches. From germline, CDR1 is LNHNV and CDR2 YYDKDF (reference sequence). This CDR3 region has 15 residues. In DNA, the CDR3 is TGTGCCACCAGCAGAGAAGGCAGGGGGGGAAACACCATATATTTT. It is translated as CATSREGRGGNTIYF.

This sequence joins TRBV11-2 and TRBJ1-5, with 7 bases fitting TRBD1. The CDR3 totals 19 residues. Germline V gene sequence: CDR1 SGHAT, CDR2 FQNNGV. Trimming took 1 base from V and 2 from J; bases not matched to a gene: 14. Here the CDR3 DNA reads TGTGCCAGCAGCTTAGTTTTCGGGACAGCCGCCAATGGCAATCAGCCCCAGCATTTT. It translates to CASSLVFGTAANGNQPQHF.

The chain uses TRBV7-3 and TRBJ2-2, with 9 positions matching TRBD2. The J segment lost 7 bases and the V segment lost 3 bases, leaving 6 bases of the junction unmatched. Germline lookup yields CDR1 SGHTA and CDR2 FQGTGA. The CDR3 contains 15 residues. CDR3: CASSLPGLASGELFF. CDR3 sequence (DNA): TGTGCCAGCAGCTTGCCGGGACTAGCTAGCGGGGAGCTGTTTTTT.

This chain links TRBV5-6 with TRBJ1-6, with 8 bases lining up with TRBD1. The CDR3 totals 15 residues. The trim removed 5 bases at V and 7 bases at J, leaving 8 bases unmatched. Germline lookup yields CDR1 SGHDT and CDR2 YYEEEE. CDR3 loop: CASRPRDRGNSPLHF. CDR3 nucleotides: TGTGCCAGCAGACCCAGAGACAGGGGAAATTCACCCCTCCACTTT.

V is TRBV7-2 and J is TRBJ2-1; TRBD1 aligns across 11 bases. From germline, CDR1 is SGHTA and CDR2 FQGNSA. This CDR3 comprises 16 residues. Trimming at V came to 5 bases and at J to 9 bases, leaving 12 bases not matched to a gene. The CDR3 nucleotides are TGTGCCAGCAGCATAAAGGGACAGGGGGTCGAGAGTGAGCAGTTCTTC. It specifies CASSIKGQGVESEQFF. Based on the CDR3 plus reference TRBV7-2 and TRBJ2-1, the full variable domain is GAGVSQSPSNKVTEKGKDVELRCDPISGHTALYWYRQSLGQGLEFLIYFQGNSAPDKSGLPSDRFSAERTGGSVSTLTIQRTQQEDSAVYLCASSIKGQGVESEQFFGPGTRLTVL.

The gene calls are TRBV28 and TRBJ1-2; D may be TRBD1 (5 bases). Germline V gene lookup returns CDR1 MDHEN and CDR2 SYDVKM. The CDR3 extends over 13 amino acids. Deletions cut 4 bases from V and 4 bases from J, with 10 bases between. DNA for the CDR3: TGTGCCAGCAGTTCTCAGGGTATCTATGGCTACACCTTC. Protein: CASSSQGIYGYTF.

The chain has TRBV18 and TRBJ2-1, with 9 bases fitting TRBD2. J gave up 9 bases and V 6 bases, and 12 bases lay outside the gene matches. CDR3 length: 15 residues. Germline lookup yields CDR1 KGHSH and CDR2 LQKENI. The DNA of the CDR3 is TGTGCCAGCTCTACGACTAGCGGAGGCGATACTGAGCAGTTCTTC. This gives the protein CASSTTSGGDTEQFF.

This clone was observed at least ten times. V and J are TRBV21-1 and TRBJ2-5; the table assigns TRBD2, which was not confirmed against the DNA. TRBV21-1 is classified as a pseudogene. CDR3 size: 16 residues. CDR3 region: CASSNFVPGGQETQYF. The CDR3 DNA follows: TGTGCCAGCAGCAATTTCGTGCCCGGGGGTCAAGAGACCCAGTACTTC.

The genes are TRBV6-2 or TRBV6-3 and TRBJ1-2, with 7 positions matching TRBD1. In germline, CDR1 is MNHEY, CDR2 SVGEGT. With V trimmed by 2 bases and J by 8 bases, 11 bases remained unmatched. This CDR3 spans 15 amino acids. The CDR3 bases are TGTGCCAGCAGTTACCACGGACAGGCGGCTCGAGGCTACACCTTC. The encoded protein is CASSYHGQAARGYTF.

The chain combines TRBV11-2 with TRBJ1-1; D ambiguous. Germline CDR1 and CDR2: SGHAT and FQNNGV. Trimming removed 8 bases at V and 12 bases at J, with 19 bases between. The CDR3 loop spans 12 amino acids. CDR3: CASQLPSGSTFF. The DNA for the CDR3 is TGTGCCAGCCAGCTGCCGTCAGGCTCGACTTTCTTT.

This rearrangement joins TRBV18 to TRBJ1-2; 7 positions match TRBD1. The V segment lost 2 bases and the J segment 6 bases; nucleotides outside the gene matches: 9. From germline, CDR1 is KGHSH and CDR2 LQKENI. The CDR3 consists of 15 residues. For the CDR3, the DNA is TGTGCCAGCTCACCAGAACCACAGGGGCGAGATGGCTACACCTTC. Amino acids: CASSPEPQGRDGYTF.

The CDR3 DNA follows: TGTGCCAGCAGTTTAATCTCAGGGGCTTTTGGCACTGAAGCTTTCTTT. It codes for CASSLISGAFGTEAFF. The rearrangement links TRBV27 to TRBJ1-1, with D tentatively TRBD1 (6 bases). This CDR3 comprises 16 residues. Germline CDR1 reads MNHEY; CDR2 reads SMNVEV (reference sequence). The V end was cut by 2 bases, the J end by 4 bases, with 17 bases between.

The chain links TRBV19 to TRBJ2-2; weak D call: TRBD1 (5 bases). Germline lookup yields CDR1 LNHDA and CDR2 SQIVND (reference sequence). The CDR3 is 13 amino acids. V was cut by 9 bases and J by 5 bases, with 13 bases left in between. CDR3: CASSGRVTGELFF. Here the CDR3 DNA reads TGTGCCAGCAGTGGCAGGGTTACCGGGGAGCTGTTTTTT.

The chain has TRBV9 and TRBJ2-5; D may be TRBD1 (7 bases). CDR3 length: 15 amino acids. Germline V gene data show CDR1 as SGDLS and CDR2 as YYNGEE. Trimming removed 4 bases from V and 5 bases from J, with 18 bases in between. CDR3 sequence (DNA): TGTGCCAGCAGCACCCACAGGGGTGCGGGGGAGACCCAGTACTTC. This codes for CASSTHRGAGETQYF.

The chain recombines TRBV9 with TRBJ1-3; possibly TRBD1 for D (6 bases). V shed 3 bases and J shed 0 bases, with 10 bases lying between them. Germline V lookup: CDR1 SGDLS, CDR2 YYNGEE. The CDR3 contains 15 residues. The CDR3 is CASSGDTNSGNTIYF. The DNA for the CDR3 is TGTGCCAGCAGCGGGGACACGAACTCTGGAAACACCATATATTTT.

The CDR3 is CAISEVYTGMRESDTQYF. CDR3 coding DNA: TGTGCCATCAGCGAGGTCTATACGGGTATGCGGGAGTCAGATACGCAGTATTTT. The rearrangement uses TRBV10-3 and TRBJ2-3, with TRBD2 identical over 7 bases. The CDR3 spans 18 residues. Germline loops: CDR1 ENHRY, CDR2 SYGVKD. V was clipped by 6 bases and J by 4 bases; unmatched bases: 19.

This sequence joins TRBV27 and TRBJ1-2, with D tentatively TRBD1 (6 bases). The germline V gene encodes CDR1 MNHEY and CDR2 SMNVEV (reference sequence). V dropped 1 base and J dropped 2 bases, with 8 bases sitting between them. The CDR3 contains 14 residues. CDR3 in amino acids: CASSLFGQNYGYTF. The CDR3 nucleotides are TGTGCCAGCAGTTTATTCGGACAGAACTATGGCTACACCTTC.

The chain combines TRBV7-9 with TRBJ1-2; D perhaps matches TRBD1 (6 bases). V gave up 6 bases and J gave up 6 bases, with 11 bases separating them. The CDR3 extends over 12 amino acids. Per the germline V gene, CDR1 is SEHNR and CDR2 is FQNEAQ (reference sequence). CDR3 sequence reads: CASSSQGNGYTF. CDR3 DNA: TGTGCCAGCAGTTCACAGGGAAATGGCTACACCTTC.

The chain is built from TRBV9 and TRBJ1-5; 8 bases map to TRBD1. V was clipped by 4 bases and J by 5 bases; unmatched bases: 5. The CDR3 is 14 amino acids. CDR1 is SGDLS and CDR2 is YYNGEE in the germline V gene. The CDR3 here is CASSRQGFDQPQHF. The CDR3 DNA is TGTGCCAGCAGCAGACAGGGGTTCGATCAGCCCCAGCATTTT.

The chain has TRBV19 and TRBJ2-1; TRBD1 matches 8 bases. Germline CDR1 and CDR2: LNHDA and SQIVND (reference sequence). This CDR3 region has 20 residues. V lost 4 bases, J lost 3 bases, and 20 bases stayed unmatched. CDR3 sequence (DNA): TGTGCCAGTAGTACCCCGCGAGGACAGGGTCGAGGACACCGCTACAATGAGCAGTTCTTC. Protein product: CASSTPRGQGRGHRYNEQFF.

The chain recombines TRBV12-3 or TRBV12-4 with TRBJ1-4, with TRBD1 as a possible D gene (5 bases). The CDR3 has 13 residues. Trimming stripped 7 bases from V and 7 bases from J, with 13 bases between. The CDR3 here is CASNVEGAEKLFF. In nucleotides, the CDR3 is TGTGCCAGCAATGTGGAAGGGGCTGAAAAACTGTTTTTT.

A few counts support this clone. The chain has TRBV6-4 and TRBJ2-1, with 13 bases aligning to TRBD2. V was clipped by 4 bases and J by 7 bases; unmatched bases: 10. The CDR3 loop spans 17 amino acids. The germline CDR1 and CDR2 sequences are MRHNA and SNTAGT. The CDR3 is CASSATSGRAGVNEQFF. In nucleotides, the CDR3 is TGTGCCAGCAGTGCCACTAGCGGGAGGGCCGGAGTAAATGAGCAGTTCTTC.

The chain carries TRBV29-1 and TRBJ2-7; 9 positions agree with TRBD1. Germline V gene sequence: CDR1 SQVTM, CDR2 ANQGSEA. The CDR3 totals 13 residues. Trimming at V came to 8 bases and at J to 2 bases, leaving 7 bases not matched to a gene. The CDR3 reads CSTSGTGTYEQYF. Here the CDR3 DNA reads TGCAGCACCTCCGGGACAGGGACCTACGAGCAGTACTTC.

The V and J genes are TRBV28 and TRBJ1-5; TRBD1 might be the D (5 bases). The CDR3 is 15 residues long. The germline CDR1 and CDR2 sequences are MDHEN and SYDVKM. With 7 bases removed from V and 2 bases from J, the gap between germline ends came to 15 bases. CDR3 loop: CASIPSAGGNQPQHF. CDR3 sequence (DNA): TGTGCCAGCATCCCAAGTGCGGGGGGCAATCAGCCCCAGCATTTT.